This record concerns one TCR beta chain sequence. The specificity of this receptor is unknown. Per-base quality was not reported, and no clone a single base away is much larger than it. The sample comes from a study of T cell responses to AZD1222 COVID-19 vaccine (dated by TCRdb to about 2021). In terms of the full investigation: TCR sequencing was performed for approximately 240 trial participants, of whom around 200 were given two doses of AZD1222 and some 26 were given two doses of MenACWY control vaccine. Enrollment into the trials was organized by age into subgroups of 18-55, 56-69 and 70-plus years, and those subgroups contained roughly 150, 30 and 60 TCR-sequenced participants, respectively.

Points the paper makes about the study in general: In the small 56-69-year group, the increase in depth fell short of significance, most likely because of low power. Because no day 14 peak-response samples were available, the repertoires could be characterized only after the peak T cell response. Only five or six AZD1222 recipients were SARS-CoV-2 seropositive at baseline, limiting conclusions about previously exposed vaccinees. Spike-specific TCR breadth and depth rose significantly after two AZD1222 doses compared with day 0 and with MenACWY recipients. The vaccine-associated CD4 TCRs covered the entire spike protein, and the dominant responses fell in regions 160-218 and 743-854. Reportedly, almost half of the unique spike-specific TCRs recognized epitopes lying outside the regions that are mutated in the B.1.351 and B.1.1.7 variants. Participants were mostly white British and included more females than males, and it was suggested by the authors that clonal diversity may have been underestimated.

The CDR3 regions of human TCRbeta chains were subjected to immunosequencing. In the original analysis: Repertoire TCRs were checked for matches against a reference library of SARS-CoV-2-specific TCRs that had been generated using the MIRA antigen-specificity platform. Breadth was defined as the fraction of unique TCRs that were SARS-CoV-2-associated. Depth was defined as the fraction of total T cells that were SARS-CoV-2-associated. Using the MIRA data, each spike-specific TCR was mapped to the spike region that the TCR reacts to and placed in a CD4 or CD8 class. Log10-transformed breadth and depth values were compared by one-way ANOVA with Sidak's multiple comparisons tests. The table was pulled from immuneACCESS by TCRdb, which kept in-frame rearrangements only. Such tables lose some clones; where checked, under half of the loss comes from unresolved V genes, and the rest has no known cause. The V and J calls and clone size were taken over from that table, and D and trimming were inferred from the DNA. A total of 75,000 to 80,000 clones appear in this sample, around 80% of them only once. In total, the top ten clones hold 27% of the sample.

Taken with the paper, the label for time point translates to: about 28 days (+/-7) after the second vaccine dose. The sample's treatment or condition label is to be understood as: meningococcal conjugate vaccine given as trial control. Samples from vaccinated people were obtained from the UK trials COV001 and COV002, which included a single-blind randomized controlled phase 2/3 trial of AZD1222 (ChAdOx1 nCoV-19) in healthy adults. Trial participant PBMC samples were collected at day 0 and day 28 after the second dose for TCRbeta chain sequencing. The starting material was peripheral blood, obtained 28 days after the second dose of the MenACWY control vaccine. The sequence was collected from an adult who received the MenACWY meningococcal vaccine as a control.

The DNA sequence is TGTGCCAGCAGCTTACACACAGGAGGTTTCTACGAGCAGTACTTC. The resulting protein is CASSLHTGGFYEQYF. Here the chain combines TRBV7-2 and TRBJ2-7; the D call is tentative, TRBD1 or TRBD2, as each matches 5 bases. The junction carries 14 bases between V and J, which are trimmed by 2 bases and 3 bases respectively. In the germline V gene, CDR1 corresponds to SGHTA and CDR2 to FQGNSA. The CDR3 spans 15 residues, from the cysteine through the phenylalanine. CDR3 DNA is the only sequence kept; it has 45 bases, read in frame from the first base.